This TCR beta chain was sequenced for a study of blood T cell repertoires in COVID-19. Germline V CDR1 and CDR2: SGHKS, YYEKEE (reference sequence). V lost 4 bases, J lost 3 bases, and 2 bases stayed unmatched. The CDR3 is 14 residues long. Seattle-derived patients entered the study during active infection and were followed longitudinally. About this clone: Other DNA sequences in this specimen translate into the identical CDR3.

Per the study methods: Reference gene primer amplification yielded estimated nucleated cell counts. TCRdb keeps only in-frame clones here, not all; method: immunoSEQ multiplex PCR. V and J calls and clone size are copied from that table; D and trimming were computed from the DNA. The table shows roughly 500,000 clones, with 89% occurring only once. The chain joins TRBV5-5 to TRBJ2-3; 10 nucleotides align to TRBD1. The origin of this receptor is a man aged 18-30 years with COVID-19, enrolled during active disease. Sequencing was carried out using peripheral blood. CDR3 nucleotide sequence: TGTGCCAGCAGCCGGACAGGGGGGACAGATACGCAGTATTTT. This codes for CASSRTGGTDTQYF.